This TCR beta chain is drawn from a study of cytomegalovirus exposure and HLA in healthy donors. Study-wide background: Unique TCRs numbering roughly 85 million, obtained from HLA-typed donors, made up an early data release.

This CDR3 has 16 residues. Per the germline V gene, CDR1 is SGDLS and CDR2 is YYNGEE. V gave up 4 bases and J gave up 8 bases; unmatched junction bases: 13. Sampled while nominally healthy, donors likely had unrecorded immune exposures. Study conclusions and caveats: Available immune exposure information was restricted to CMV serostatus only. A prior analysis recorded that most TCR beta V segments were productive about 87% or about 30% of the time.

Researchers ran the PCR with 60 Vbeta and 13 Jbeta primers. The table came from immunoSEQ multiplex PCR; TCRdb's copy has only in-frame clones and leaves some out. The table lists about 99,000 clones, about 77% of them singletons. As concerns this clone: The antigen is unknown.

The source of this sequence is a man aged 40-49 years in good health and CMV-seronegative. The V call is TRBV9, the J call TRBJ1-4, with 8 bases fitting TRBD1. Material for sequencing was PBMCs. CDR3 DNA: TGTGCCAGCAGCCCACGACAGGGGAAGGGACGGGAAAAACTGTTTTTT. Encoded protein: CASSPRQGKGREKLFF.